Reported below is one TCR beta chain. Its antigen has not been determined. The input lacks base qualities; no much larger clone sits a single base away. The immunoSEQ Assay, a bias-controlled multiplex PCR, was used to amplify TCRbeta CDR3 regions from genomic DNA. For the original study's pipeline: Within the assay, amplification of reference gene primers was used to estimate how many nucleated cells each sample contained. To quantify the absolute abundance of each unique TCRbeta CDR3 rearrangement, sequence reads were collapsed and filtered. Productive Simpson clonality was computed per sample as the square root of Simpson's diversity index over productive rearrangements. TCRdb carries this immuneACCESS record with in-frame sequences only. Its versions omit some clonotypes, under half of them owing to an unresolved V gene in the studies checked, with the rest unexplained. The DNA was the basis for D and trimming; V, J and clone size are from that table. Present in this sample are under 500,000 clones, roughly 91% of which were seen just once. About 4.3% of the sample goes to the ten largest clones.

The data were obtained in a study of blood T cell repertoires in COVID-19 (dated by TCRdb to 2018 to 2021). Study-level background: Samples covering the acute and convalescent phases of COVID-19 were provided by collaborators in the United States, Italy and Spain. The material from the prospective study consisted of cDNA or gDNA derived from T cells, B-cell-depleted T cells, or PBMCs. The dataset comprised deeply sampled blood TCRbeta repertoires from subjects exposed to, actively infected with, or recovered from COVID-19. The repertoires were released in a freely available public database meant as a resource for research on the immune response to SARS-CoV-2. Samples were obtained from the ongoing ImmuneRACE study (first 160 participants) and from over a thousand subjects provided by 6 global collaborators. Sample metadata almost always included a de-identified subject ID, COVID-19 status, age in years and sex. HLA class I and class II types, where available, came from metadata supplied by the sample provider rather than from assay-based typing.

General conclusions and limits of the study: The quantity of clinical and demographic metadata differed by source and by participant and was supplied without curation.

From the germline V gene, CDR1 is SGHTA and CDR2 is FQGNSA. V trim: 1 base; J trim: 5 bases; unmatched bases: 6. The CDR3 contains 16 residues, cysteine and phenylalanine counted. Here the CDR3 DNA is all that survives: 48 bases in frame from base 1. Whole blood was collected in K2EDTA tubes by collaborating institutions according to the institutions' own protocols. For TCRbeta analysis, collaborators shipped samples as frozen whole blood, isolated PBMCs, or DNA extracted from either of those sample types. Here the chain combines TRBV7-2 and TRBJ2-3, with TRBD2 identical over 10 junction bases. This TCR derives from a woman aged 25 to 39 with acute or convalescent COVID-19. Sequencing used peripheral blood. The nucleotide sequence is TGTGCCAGCAGCTTAGGAAGCGGGGGGGCAATAGATACGCAGTATTTT. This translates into CASSLGSGGAIDTQYF. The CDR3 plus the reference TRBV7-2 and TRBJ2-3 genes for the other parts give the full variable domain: GAGVSQSPSNKVTEKGKDVELRCDPISGHTALYWYRQSLGQGLEFLIYFQGNSAPDKSGLPSDRFSAERTGGSVSTLTIQRTQQEDSAVYLCASSLGSGGAIDTQYFGPGTRLTVL.